This T cell receptor (beta chain) was captured by sequencing in a study of somatic mutations in cytotoxic T cells in rheumatoid arthritis. Study-level information: Patients had approximately 30 ml EDTA blood drawn right after diagnosis, before any treatment.

General observations from the study: Age-matched healthy controls and rheumatoid arthritis patients had CD8+ T-cell clonality that did not differ significantly.

V was cut by 5 bases and J by 6 bases, with 16 bases left in between. Germline CDR1 reads LNHDA; CDR2 reads SQIVND (reference sequence). This CDR3 has 14 amino acids. Comment on this clone: Its specificity is not known.

Per the authors' pipeline: Matches to published virus-specific TCRB sequences were rare among patient CD8+ clones larger than 1%. Produced via immunoSEQ multiplex PCR; TCRdb's table is partial and in-frame only. The V and J calls and clone size are taken from that table; D and trimming were inferred from the DNA. Among some 15,000 clones listed, 70% to 80% were seen once. This receptor was obtained from an adult with rheumatoid arthritis. Sequencing used CD8+ T cells sorted from blood. V gene TRBV19 combines with J gene TRBJ1-1; no clear D. CDR3 in DNA: TGTGCCAGTAGTCCATCGTCTTGGATCTCTGAAGCTTTCTTT. Its translation is CASSPSSWISEAFF.